The 15 T cell receptor beta chains presented below share a single source sample, sequenced in a study of blood T cell repertoires in COVID-19. Measured with immunoSEQ multiplex PCR; TCRdb has only the in-frame clones, and not every one. The sample contains approximately 100,000 clones, about nine tenths of which appear only once. Sequenced input: peripheral blood. Receptor source: a man aged 50 to 59 with acute or convalescent COVID-19.

The chain is built from TRBV5-1 and TRBJ2-5; 9 nucleotides agree with TRBD1. CDR1 is SGHRS and CDR2 is YFSETQ in the germline V gene. The CDR3 has 17 residues. The V and J ends lost 2 bases and 5 bases, in that order; junction bases with no gene match: 13. The CDR3 DNA follows: TGCGCCAGCAGCTTATTGACAGGGGGGGTTTCAGGGGAGACCCAGTACTTC. Its translation: CASSLLTGGVSGETQYF.

The rearrangement joins TRBV7-6 to TRBJ2-7, with a possible D match to TRBD1 (9 bases). Germline-derived CDR1 and CDR2 are SGHVS and FNYEAQ. The CDR3 length is 16 residues. V lost 5 bases to trimming and J lost 2 bases, with 19 bases between them. The CDR3 DNA follows: TGTGCCAGCAGCCCACGGGGGGGGACAGGGACCTACGAGCAGTACTTC. The encoded protein is CASSPRGGTGTYEQYF. The full variable domain, in which reference TRBV7-6 and TRBJ2-7 provide the parts outside the CDR3, is GAGVSQSPRYKVTKRGQDVALRCDPISGHVSLYWYRQALGQGPEFLTYFNYEAQQDKSGLPNDRFSAERPEGSISTLTIQRTEQRDSAMYRCASSPRGGTGTYEQYFGPGTRLTVT.

The rearrangement links TRBV2 to TRBJ2-2; possible D gene TRBD2, 6 bases. The germline CDR1 and CDR2 sequences are SNHLY and FYNNEI. V shed 5 bases and J shed 3 bases, with 13 bases lying between them. This CDR3 is 15 amino acids long. CDR3 loop: CASSNLLADTGELFF. The CDR3 DNA is TGTGCCAGCAGTAACCTACTAGCAGACACCGGGGAGCTGTTTTTT.

The chain links TRBV5-1 to TRBJ2-2; 12 bases agree with TRBD1. Unmatched junction bases numbered 5, after V lost 4 bases and J lost 7 bases. The CDR3 is 15 residues long. CDR1 and CDR2 (germline): SGHRS, YFSETQ. The CDR3 loop reads CASSAGTGGFGELFF. The CDR3 region has the DNA TGCGCCAGCAGCGCAGGGACAGGGGGCTTCGGGGAGCTGTTTTTT.

The chain joins TRBV4-2 to TRBJ2-2; no clear D. This CDR3 region has 14 residues. V dropped 2 bases and J dropped 1 base, with 5 bases sitting between them. In germline, CDR1 is LGHNA, CDR2 YNFKEQ. Here the CDR3 DNA reads TGTGCCAGCAGCCAAAGCGAGAACACCGGGGAGCTGTTTTTT. Protein sequence: CASSQSENTGELFF.

The CDR3, as DNA: TGTGCCACCTCGCCCGGGACAGGGGCGGGGACCCAGTACTTC. Encoded protein: CATSPGTGAGTQYF. The chain employs TRBV24-1 and TRBJ2-5, with TRBD1 identical over 10 bases. This CDR3 comprises 14 residues. CDR1 is KGHDR and CDR2 is SFDVKD in the germline V gene. V lost 9 bases, J lost 7 bases, and 10 bases stayed unmatched.

This chain joins TRBV19 and TRBJ2-3; 10 bases line up with TRBD2. After removal of 1 base from V and 1 base from J, the junction contained 5 bases not matched to a gene. Germline loops: CDR1 LNHDA, CDR2 SQIVND (reference sequence). This CDR3 is built from 17 residues. CDR3 sequence reads: CASSIGLAGARTDTQYF. The CDR3 DNA reads as TGTGCCAGTAGTATAGGGCTAGCGGGAGCCCGCACAGATACGCAGTATTTT.

The V gene is TRBV7-9, the J gene TRBJ2-7; the D gene is possibly TRBD2 (7 bases). Trimming cost V 5 bases and J 0 bases, with 14 bases left between them. CDR1 is SEHNR and CDR2 is FQNEAQ in the germline V gene (reference sequence). CDR3 length: 15 residues. CDR3 bases: TGTGCCAGCAGCCCGAGGGGGGGATTCTCCTACGAGCAGTACTTC. Amino acid sequence: CASSPRGGFSYEQYF.

CDR3 in amino acids: CASSQLLGEGTQYF. The CDR3 nucleotides are TGTGCCAGCAGCCAACTCCTGGGGGAGGGGACCCAGTACTTC. The genes are TRBV6-5 and TRBJ2-5; 7 bases match TRBD2. CDR1 and CDR2 (germline): MNHEY, SVGAGI. J gave up 7 bases and V 6 bases, and 11 bases lay outside the gene matches. The CDR3 loop spans 14 amino acids.

V and J are TRBV9 and TRBJ2-7; D is unclear. This CDR3 region has 15 residues. V was trimmed by 4 bases and J by 6 bases, leaving 20 bases between them. Germline V CDR1 and CDR2: SGDLS, YYNGEE. The CDR3 loop reads CASSTGDGYAVEQYF. CDR3 nucleotide sequence: TGTGCCAGCAGCACGGGTGACGGTTATGCAGTCGAGCAGTACTTC.

This chain uses TRBV7-8 with TRBJ1-3, with D perhaps TRBD1 (6 bases). Trimming pared 5 bases from V and 1 base from J, leaving 12 bases between. CDR1 is SGHVS, CDR2 FQNEAQ, per germline. The CDR3 loop spans 15 amino acids. CDR3 region: CASSIQGFSGNTIYF. CDR3 nucleotides: TGTGCCAGCAGCATACAGGGATTTTCTGGAAACACCATATATTTT.

The chain is built from TRBV3-1 (or the pseudogene TRBV3-2) and TRBJ1-6; D is uncertain. Trimming pared 0 bases from V and 7 bases from J, leaving 13 bases between. The CDR3 runs 16 residues. The germline CDR1 and CDR2 sequences are LGHDT and YNNKEL (reference sequence). CDR3 in DNA: TGTGCCAGCAGCCAAGAGTCCAGGCCGCCGAATTCACCCCTCCACTTT. It encodes CASSQESRPPNSPLHF.

The chain employs TRBV7-6 and TRBJ1-3; TRBD1 agrees at 8 bases. CDR3 length equals 16 residues. The germline V gene has CDR1 SGHVS and CDR2 FNYEAQ. V gave up 5 bases and J gave up 1 base; unmatched junction bases: 7. CDR3 nucleotides: TGTGCCAGCAGCCCGATGCAGGGGGCGTCTGGAAACACCATATATTTT. Encoded protein: CASSPMQGASGNTIYF.

The chain recombines TRBV15 with TRBJ2-3; 9 bases fit TRBD1. Germline CDR1 is LNHNV and CDR2 is YYDKDF (reference sequence). After removal of 5 bases from V and 3 bases from J, the junction contained 6 bases not matched to a gene. The CDR3 covers 15 residues. The CDR3 sequence is CATSGGGQGTDTQYF. The CDR3, as DNA: TGTGCCACCAGCGGGGGAGGACAGGGGACAGATACGCAGTATTTT.

The rearrangement uses TRBV28 and TRBJ2-5; D is possibly TRBD2 (5 bases). CDR3 length: 15 residues. CDR1 and CDR2 (germline): MDHEN, SYDVKM. V shed 3 bases and J shed 1 base, with 12 bases lying between them. The CDR3 region has the DNA TGTGCCAGCAGTTTCGCGCGGGCAGCCCAAGAGACCCAGTACTTC. Protein product: CASSFARAAQETQYF.